The 8 T cell receptor beta chains reported below all come from one sample, sequenced in a study of shared clonotypes between healthy human individuals. The assay was immunoSEQ multiplex PCR, and TCRdb's table has in-frame clones only and misses some. The sample lists 2.5 million or so clones, roughly nine tenths occurring once. Sequences were obtained from naive CD4+ T cells sorted from blood. Subset reported: CD45RA+ positively selected. The source of these receptors is a man aged 18 to 30 in good health.

The chain is built from TRBV7-9 and TRBJ1-2; unclear D gene. This CDR3 comprises 16 residues. With 3 bases removed from V and 4 bases from J, the gap between germline ends came to 18 bases. Per the germline V gene, CDR1 is SEHNR and CDR2 is FQNEAQ (reference sequence). The CDR3 reads CASSLSLGFVPYGYTF. The CDR3 coding sequence is TGTGCCAGCAGCTTGAGTCTCGGATTTGTTCCCTATGGCTACACCTTC.

The chain carries TRBV6-1 and TRBJ2-5; 9 bases map to TRBD2. V dropped 4 bases and J dropped 5; count of bases not matched to a gene: 17. CDR1 is MNHNS, CDR2 SASEGT, per germline. CDR3 length equals 18 residues. CDR3 DNA: TGTGCCAGCAGTGGGGGGATCTCTGAACTAGCGGGTTGGGAGACCCAGTACTTC. This codes for CASSGGISELAGWETQYF.

The chain employs TRBV5-4 and TRBJ2-3; the D gene is possibly TRBD2 (6 bases). V was trimmed by 4 bases and J by 2 bases, leaving 17 bases between them. Germline values: CDR1 SGHNT, CDR2 YYREEE (reference sequence). This CDR3 has 16 amino acids. CDR3 in amino acids: CASSTGRQANTDTQYF. CDR3 DNA: TGTGCCAGCAGCACTGGGAGGCAGGCAAACACAGATACGCAGTATTTT.

This sequence joins TRBV7-8 and TRBJ2-2, with 11 bases lining up with TRBD1. V shed 7 bases and J 9 bases; nucleotides not matched to a gene: 13. The CDR3 totals 16 residues. The germline V gene has CDR1 SGHVS and CDR2 FQNEAQ. DNA for the CDR3: TGTGCCAGCACCAACCGGGACAGGGGGATAGCCAGGGAGCTGTTTTTT. It is translated as CASTNRDRGIARELFF.

The chain links TRBV5-1 to TRBJ2-1; D is unresolved. V lost 3 bases and J lost 6, with 4 bases in between. The germline V gene has CDR1 SGHRS and CDR2 YFSETQ. This CDR3 comprises 11 residues. Here the CDR3 DNA reads TGCGCCAGCAGCTCCGGCAATGAGCAGTTCTTC. This translates into CASSSGNEQFF.

The chain couples TRBV7-2 to TRBJ1-1, with D perhaps TRBD1 (5 bases). Germline assignment: CDR1 SGHTA and CDR2 FQGNSA. This CDR3 comprises 15 residues. Trimming pared 3 bases from V and 1 base from J, leaving 12 bases between. CDR3 in DNA: TGTGCCAGCAGCTTTGCGGGGCAGGCGAACACTGAAGCTTTCTTT. This codes for CASSFAGQANTEAFF.

The genes are TRBV11-2 and TRBJ1-3; no clear D. Between the trimmed V and J ends, which lost 0 bases and 4 bases, there was a span of 10 bases. This CDR3 spans 15 amino acids. CDR1 SGHAT and CDR2 FQNNGV come from the germline V gene. The CDR3 protein is CASSLEHFLGNTIYF. For the CDR3, the DNA is TGTGCCAGCAGCTTAGAGCACTTCCTCGGAAACACCATATATTTT. The variable domain in full, with the rest retrieved from reference TRBV11-2 and TRBJ1-3, is EAGVAQSPRYKIIEKRQSVAFWCNPISGHATLYWYQQILGQGPKLLIQFQNNGVVDDSQLPKDRFSAERLKGVDSTLKIQPAKLEDSAVYLCASSLEHFLGNTIYFGEGSWLTVV.

The chain is built from TRBV4-3 and TRBJ2-1; 7 bases line up with TRBD2. The CDR3 has 15 amino acids. CDR1 is LGHNA and CDR2 is YSLEER in the germline V gene. After removal of 1 base from V and 6 bases from J, the junction contained 6 bases not matched to a gene. This CDR3 reads CASSQVLAGSNEQFF. CDR3 DNA: TGCGCCAGCAGCCAAGTATTAGCGGGTAGCAATGAGCAGTTCTTC.